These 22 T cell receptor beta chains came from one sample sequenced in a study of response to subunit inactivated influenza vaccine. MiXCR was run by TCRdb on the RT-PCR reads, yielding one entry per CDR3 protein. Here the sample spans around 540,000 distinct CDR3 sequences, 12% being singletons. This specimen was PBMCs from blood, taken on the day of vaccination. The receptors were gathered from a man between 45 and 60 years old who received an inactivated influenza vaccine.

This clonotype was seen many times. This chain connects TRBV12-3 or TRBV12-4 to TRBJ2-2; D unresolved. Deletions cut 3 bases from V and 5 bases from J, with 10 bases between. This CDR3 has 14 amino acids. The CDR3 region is CASSFLSRTGELFF. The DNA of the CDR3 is TGTGCCAGCAGTTTCCTCAGCAGGACCGGGGAGCTGTTTTTT.

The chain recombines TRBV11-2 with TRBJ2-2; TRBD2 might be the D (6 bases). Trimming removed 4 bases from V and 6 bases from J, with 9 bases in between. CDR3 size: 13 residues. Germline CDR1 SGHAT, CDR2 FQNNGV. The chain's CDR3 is CASSYSGSGELFF. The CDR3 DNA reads TGTGCCAGCAGCTATAGCGGATCCGGGGAGCTGTTTTTT.

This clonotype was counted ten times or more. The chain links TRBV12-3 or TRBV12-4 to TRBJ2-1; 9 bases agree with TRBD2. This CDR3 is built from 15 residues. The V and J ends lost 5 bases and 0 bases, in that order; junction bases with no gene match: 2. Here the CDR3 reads CASSPAGGSYNEQFF. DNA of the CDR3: TGTGCCAGCAGTCCAGCGGGAGGCTCCTACAATGAGCAGTTCTTC.

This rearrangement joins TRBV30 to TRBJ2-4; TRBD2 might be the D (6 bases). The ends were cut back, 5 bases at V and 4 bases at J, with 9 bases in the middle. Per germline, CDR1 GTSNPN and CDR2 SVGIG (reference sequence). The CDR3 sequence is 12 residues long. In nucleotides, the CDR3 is TGTGCCTGGGGGGGGTCTAAAAACATTCAGTACTTC. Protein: CAWGGSKNIQYF.

The CDR3 here is CASSPDRLNYGYTF. Written as DNA, the CDR3 is TGTGCCAGCAGCCCCGACCGATTAAACTATGGCTACACCTTC. The J gene is TRBJ1-2, the V gene TRBV12-3 or TRBV12-4; no firm D call. The V end was cut by 6 bases, the J end by 2 bases, with 13 bases between. The CDR3 has 14 residues.

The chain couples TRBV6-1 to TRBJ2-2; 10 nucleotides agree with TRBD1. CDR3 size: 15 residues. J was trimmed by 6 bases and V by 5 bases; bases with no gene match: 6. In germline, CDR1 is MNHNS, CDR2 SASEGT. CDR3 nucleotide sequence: TGTGCCAGCAGTCCCTGGACAGGGGGGGCCGGGGAGCTGTTTTTT. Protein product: CASSPWTGGAGELFF.

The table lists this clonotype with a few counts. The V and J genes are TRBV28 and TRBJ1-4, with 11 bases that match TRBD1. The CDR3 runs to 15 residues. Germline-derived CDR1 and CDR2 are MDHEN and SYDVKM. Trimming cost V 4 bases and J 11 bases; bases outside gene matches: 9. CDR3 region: CASSSSGTGGSKLFF. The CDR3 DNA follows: TGTGCCAGCAGTTCCTCCGGGACAGGGGGAAGCAAACTGTTTTTT.

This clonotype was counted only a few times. CDR3 residues: CATNRDGSYGYTF. DNA of the CDR3: TGTGCCACCAACCGGGACGGCAGCTATGGCTACACCTTC. The chain uses TRBV24-1 and TRBJ1-2; a weak D match, TRBD1 (5 bases). V was cut by 8 bases and J by 4 bases, with 13 bases left in between. CDR3 size: 13 residues. Germline V gives CDR1 KGHDR, CDR2 SFDVKD.

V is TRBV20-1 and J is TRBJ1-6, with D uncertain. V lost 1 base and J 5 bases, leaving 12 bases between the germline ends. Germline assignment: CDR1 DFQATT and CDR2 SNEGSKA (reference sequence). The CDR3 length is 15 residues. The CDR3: CSARVWAGNNSPLHF. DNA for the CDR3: TGCAGTGCTAGAGTTTGGGCCGGTAATAATTCACCCCTCCACTTT.

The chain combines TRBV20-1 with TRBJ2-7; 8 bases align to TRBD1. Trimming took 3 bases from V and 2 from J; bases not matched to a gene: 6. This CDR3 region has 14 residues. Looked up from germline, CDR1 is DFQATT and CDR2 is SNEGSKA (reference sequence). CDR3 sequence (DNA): TGCAGTGCTAGGACAGGGGCAGGGGCCTACGAGCAGTACTTC. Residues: CSARTGAGAYEQYF.

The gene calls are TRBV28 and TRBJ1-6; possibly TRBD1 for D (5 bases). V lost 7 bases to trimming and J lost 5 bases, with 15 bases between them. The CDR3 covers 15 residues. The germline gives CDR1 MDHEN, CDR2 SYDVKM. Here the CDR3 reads CASTRPDRDNSPLHF. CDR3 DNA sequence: TGTGCCAGCACCCGCCCCGACAGAGATAATTCACCCCTCCACTTT.

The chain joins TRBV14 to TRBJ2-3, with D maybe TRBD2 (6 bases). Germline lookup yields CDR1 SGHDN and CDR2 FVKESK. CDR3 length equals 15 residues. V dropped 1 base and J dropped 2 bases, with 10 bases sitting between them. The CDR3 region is CASSQVGGITDTQYF. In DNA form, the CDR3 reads TGTGCCAGCAGCCAAGTAGGCGGGATCACAGATACGCAGTATTTT.

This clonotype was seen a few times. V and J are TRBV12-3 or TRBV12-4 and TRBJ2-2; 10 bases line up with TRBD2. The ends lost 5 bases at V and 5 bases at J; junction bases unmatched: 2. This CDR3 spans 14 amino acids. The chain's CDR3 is CASSLTSGTGELFF. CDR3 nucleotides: TGTGCCAGCAGTCTGACTAGCGGGACCGGGGAGCTGTTTTTT.

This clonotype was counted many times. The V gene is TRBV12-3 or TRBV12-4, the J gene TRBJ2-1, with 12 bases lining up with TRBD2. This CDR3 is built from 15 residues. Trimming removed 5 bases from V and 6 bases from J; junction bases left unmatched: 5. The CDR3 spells CASSPLAGGRNEQFF. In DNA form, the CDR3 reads TGTGCCAGCAGTCCCCTAGCGGGGGGGCGCAATGAGCAGTTCTTC.

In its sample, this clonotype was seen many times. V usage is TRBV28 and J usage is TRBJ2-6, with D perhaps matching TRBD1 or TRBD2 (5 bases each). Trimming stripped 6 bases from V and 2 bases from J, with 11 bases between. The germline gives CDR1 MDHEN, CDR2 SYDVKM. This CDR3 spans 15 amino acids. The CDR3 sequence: CASSPGAAGANVLTF. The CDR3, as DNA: TGTGCCAGCAGCCCCGGGGCCGCTGGGGCCAACGTCCTGACTTTC.

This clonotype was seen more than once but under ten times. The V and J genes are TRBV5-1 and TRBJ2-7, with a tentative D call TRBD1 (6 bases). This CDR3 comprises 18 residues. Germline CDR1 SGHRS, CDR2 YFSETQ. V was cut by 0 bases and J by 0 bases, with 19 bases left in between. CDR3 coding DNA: TGCGCCAGCAGCTTGGCCTCTGGACAGCCAACGCCCTCCTACGAGCAGTACTTC. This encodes CASSLASGQPTPSYEQYF. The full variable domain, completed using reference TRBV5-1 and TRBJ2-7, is KAGVTQTPRYLIKTRGQQVTLSCSPISGHRSVSWYQQTPGQGLQFLFEYFSETQRNKGNFPGRFSGRQFSNSRSEMNVSTLELGDSALYLCASSLASGQPTPSYEQYFGPGTRLTVT.

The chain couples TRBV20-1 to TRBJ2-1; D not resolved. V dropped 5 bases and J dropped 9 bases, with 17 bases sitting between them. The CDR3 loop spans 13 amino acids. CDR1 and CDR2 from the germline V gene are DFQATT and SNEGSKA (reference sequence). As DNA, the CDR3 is TGCAGTGCTGGGTTAGACATCCTGGCTGAGCAGTTCTTC. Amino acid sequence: CSAGLDILAEQFF.

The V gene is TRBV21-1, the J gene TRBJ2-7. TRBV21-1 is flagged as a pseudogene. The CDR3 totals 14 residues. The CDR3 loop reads CASKRSSDSYEQYF. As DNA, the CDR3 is TGTGCCAGCAAACGGTCTAGCGACTCCTACGAGCAGTACTTC.

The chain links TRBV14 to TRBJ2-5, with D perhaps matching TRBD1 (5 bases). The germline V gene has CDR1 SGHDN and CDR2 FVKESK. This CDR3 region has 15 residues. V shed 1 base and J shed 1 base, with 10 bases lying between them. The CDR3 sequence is CASSQGGRTQETQYF. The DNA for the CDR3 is TGTGCCAGCAGCCAAGGGGGCAGAACCCAAGAGACCCAGTACTTC.

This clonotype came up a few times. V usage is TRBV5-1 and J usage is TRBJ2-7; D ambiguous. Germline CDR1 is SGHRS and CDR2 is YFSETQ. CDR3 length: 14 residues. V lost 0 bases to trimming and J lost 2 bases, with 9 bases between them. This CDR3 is CASSLADGTYEQYF. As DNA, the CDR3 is TGCGCCAGCAGCTTGGCCGACGGTACCTACGAGCAGTACTTC.

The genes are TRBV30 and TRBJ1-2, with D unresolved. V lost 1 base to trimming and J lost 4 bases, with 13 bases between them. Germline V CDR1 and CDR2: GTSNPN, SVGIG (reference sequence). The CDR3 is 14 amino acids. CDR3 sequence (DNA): TGTGCCTGGAGTGCCACGGCGCGGATCTATGGCTACACCTTC. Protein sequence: CAWSATARIYGYTF.

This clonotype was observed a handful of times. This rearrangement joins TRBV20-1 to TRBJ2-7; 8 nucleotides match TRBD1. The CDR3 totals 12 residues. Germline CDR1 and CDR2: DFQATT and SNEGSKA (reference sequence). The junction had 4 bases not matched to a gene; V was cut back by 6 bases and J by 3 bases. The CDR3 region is CSANRGNYEQYF. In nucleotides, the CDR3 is TGCAGTGCAAACAGGGGGAACTACGAGCAGTACTTC.